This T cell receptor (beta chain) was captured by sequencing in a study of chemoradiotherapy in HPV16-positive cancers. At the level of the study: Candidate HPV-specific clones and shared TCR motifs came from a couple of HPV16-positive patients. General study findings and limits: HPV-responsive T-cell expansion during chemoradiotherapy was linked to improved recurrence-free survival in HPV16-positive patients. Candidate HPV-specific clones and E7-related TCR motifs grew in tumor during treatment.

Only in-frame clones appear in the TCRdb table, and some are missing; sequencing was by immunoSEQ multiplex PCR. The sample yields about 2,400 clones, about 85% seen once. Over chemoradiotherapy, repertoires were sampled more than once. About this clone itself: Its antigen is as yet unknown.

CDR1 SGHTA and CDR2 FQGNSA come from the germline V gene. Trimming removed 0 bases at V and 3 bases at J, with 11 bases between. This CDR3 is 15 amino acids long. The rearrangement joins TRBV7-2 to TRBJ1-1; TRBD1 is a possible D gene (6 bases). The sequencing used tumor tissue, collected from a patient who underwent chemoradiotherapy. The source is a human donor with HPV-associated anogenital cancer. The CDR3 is CASSLAGGQDTEAFF. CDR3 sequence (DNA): TGTGCCAGCAGCTTAGCGGGGGGGCAGGACACTGAAGCTTTCTTT.